This T cell receptor beta chain is from a study of T cells in Graves' hyperthyroidism and ophthalmopathy. Trimming at V came to 5 bases and at J to 8 bases, leaving 15 bases not matched to a gene. From germline, CDR1 is MDHEN and CDR2 SYDVKM. CDR3 length: 17 amino acids. RNA transcripts gave rise to amplified TCR beta CDR3 regions. First-round RT-PCR targeting the TCR CDR3 was performed with the HTBI primer set. TCRdb fed the multiplex PCR reads into MiXCR, producing one record per CDR3 protein. This table holds about 360,000 distinct CDR3 sequences, 13% found once. This clonotype was seen at least ten times.

This chain connects TRBV28 to TRBJ2-1, with 10 nucleotides matching TRBD2. The sequencing input was blood. The receptor's source is a woman aged 18-30 years with Graves' hyperthyroidism. The CDR3 DNA reads as TGTGCCAGCAGTCCAGGGACTAGCGTTAGTTTTATCGATGAGCAGTTCTTC. This codes for CASSPGTSVSFIDEQFF.